One and the same sample provided the 20 T cell receptor beta chains below, sequenced in a study of CD8+ T cells in alopecia areata. Extracted from the samples, RNA was reverse transcribed into cDNA to serve as the sequencing template. Method: immunoSEQ multiplex PCR; TCRdb's copy keeps in-frame clones and lacks some. The sample records over 100,000 clones, 49% being singletons. Sequenced here: CD8+ T cells sorted from blood, sampled at week 0. The receptors shown here come from a human donor with alopecia areata.

This chain links TRBV27 with TRBJ2-7; D is perhaps TRBD1 or TRBD2 (5 bases each). Trimming cost V 3 bases and J 2 bases, with 14 bases left between them. The V gene's germline CDR1 is MNHEY and CDR2 SMNVEV (reference sequence). The CDR3 runs to 15 residues. The CDR3 sequence: CASSFSPGRAYEQYF. CDR3 coding DNA: TGTGCCAGCAGTTTCTCGCCGGGGCGAGCCTACGAGCAGTACTTC.

V usage is TRBV5-8 and J usage is TRBJ2-7; 9 positions agree with TRBD2. This CDR3 is built from 16 residues. V shed 0 bases, J shed 3 bases, and the junction held 7 bases outside the gene matches. The germline V gene encodes CDR1 SGHTS and CDR2 YDEGEE. The CDR3 sequence: CASSLALSGGYYEQYF. In DNA form, the CDR3 reads TGTGCCAGCAGCTTGGCCCTCAGCGGGGGGTACTACGAGCAGTACTTC.

The rearrangement links TRBV2 to TRBJ2-6; D may match TRBD1 or TRBD2 (5 bases each). V was shortened by 7 bases and J by 1 base, with 20 bases between the two germline ends. The germline V gene has CDR1 SNHLY and CDR2 FYNNEI. CDR3 length equals 18 residues. The CDR3 reads CASMTGWGSYSGANVLTF. The CDR3, as DNA: TGTGCCAGCATGACCGGATGGGGGTCTTATTCTGGGGCCAACGTCCTGACTTTC.

This clone was observed a handful of times. The chain uses TRBV9 and TRBJ1-2; D gene unclear. The CDR3 is made up of 11 amino acids. Germline V gene data show CDR1 as SGDLS and CDR2 as YYNGEE. V was cut by 4 bases and J by 8 bases, with 9 bases left in between. CDR3 loop: CASSSRGGYTF. Written as DNA, the CDR3 is TGTGCCAGCAGCTCTCGTGGGGGCTACACCTTC. Using reference TRBV9 and TRBJ1-2 for the parts outside the CDR3, the full variable domain is DSGVTQTPKHLITATGQRVTLRCSPRSGDLSVYWYQQSLDQGLQFLIQYYNGEERAKGNILERFSAQQFPDLHSELNLSSLELGDSALYFCASSSRGGYTFGSGTRLTVV.

V and J are TRBV13 and TRBJ2-1, with D hard to call. Germline V gene data show CDR1 as PRHDT and CDR2 as FYEKMQ (reference sequence). CDR3 length: 12 residues. V lost 3 bases, J lost 7 bases, and 7 bases lay in between. The CDR3 is CASSFLSNEQFF. CDR3 nucleotides: TGTGCCAGCAGCTTCCTCTCAAATGAGCAGTTCTTC.

With respect to this clone: The junction does not match germline at one end; this may be a read error. The chain is built from TRBV29-1 and TRBJ2-7; 9 bases align to TRBD1. The V gene's germline CDR1 is SQVTM and CDR2 ANQGSEA. The CDR3 has 14 amino acids. CDR3 nucleotides: TGCAGCGTCGAAGGGGACAGGGAGTCCTACGAGCAGTACTTC. Amino acid sequence: CSVEGDRESYEQYF.

The V and J genes are TRBV13 and TRBJ2-5; 10 bases align to TRBD2. The CDR3 sequence is 13 residues long. In germline, CDR1 is PRHDT, CDR2 FYEKMQ (reference sequence). The junction had 2 bases not matched to a gene; V was cut back by 5 bases and J by 5 bases. The CDR3 DNA is TGTGCCAGCAGCAAGGGACTAGCGGAGACCCAGTACTTC. Protein sequence: CASSKGLAETQYF.

This chain joins TRBV4-1 and TRBJ1-2, with 9 bases fitting TRBD1. V shed 1 base, J shed 8 bases, and the junction held 5 bases outside the gene matches. Germline V gene lookup returns CDR1 MGHRA and CDR2 YSYEKL. The CDR3 extends over 14 amino acids. DNA for the CDR3: TGCGCCAGCAGCCAAGTAGGGACAGGGAGAGGCTACACCTTC. Translation: CASSQVGTGRGYTF.

This chain connects TRBV29-1 to TRBJ1-2; maybe TRBD1 (6 bases). Germline loops: CDR1 SQVTM, CDR2 ANQGSEA. The CDR3 has 12 residues. The V end lost 6 bases, the J end lost 5 bases, and 13 bases lay between the germline ends. The CDR3 region is CSVMTGEYGYTF. CDR3 in DNA: TGCAGCGTCATGACAGGAGAATATGGCTACACCTTC.

This clone occurred once. The chain carries TRBV9 and TRBJ2-1; 8 bases are a match to TRBD2. From germline, CDR1 is SGDLS and CDR2 YYNGEE. There are 15 residues in the CDR3. V trimming: 6 bases; J trimming: 6 bases; junction bases outside the gene matches: 11. CDR3 protein: CASTKAGGASNEQFF. As DNA, the CDR3 is TGTGCCAGCACCAAAGCCGGGGGGGCTTCCAATGAGCAGTTCTTC.

The chain links TRBV7-9 to TRBJ1-5; 7 positions agree with TRBD1. This CDR3 region has 15 residues. The V gene's germline CDR1 is SEHNR and CDR2 FQNEAQ (reference sequence). V lost 4 bases and J lost 4; bases outside the gene matches: 7. The CDR3 DNA sequence: TGTGCCAGCAGCTCAGAGGACAGGTTGAATCAGCCCCAGCATTTT. Translation: CASSSEDRLNQPQHF.

Concerning this clone: A read error is likely, as this CDR3 ends without the conserved phenylalanine or tryptophan. No DNA is shown, since the ends of the CDR3 on it are uncertain; the CDR3 is the one TCRdb lists. The V call is TRBV9, the J call TRBJ2-4; the DNA was not used to check the table's D call, TRBD2. The CDR3 spans 10 residues, counting both ends. Germline V gene sequence: CDR1 SGDLS, CDR2 YYNGEE. CDR3 sequence reads: CASSVVELIH.

The chain recombines TRBV27 with TRBJ1-6; 10 positions match TRBD1. CDR3 length: 14 amino acids. V lost 6 bases, J lost 7 bases, and 3 bases stayed unmatched. In germline, CDR1 is MNHEY, CDR2 SMNVEV (reference sequence). The CDR3 protein is CASSGTGDNSPLHF. The DNA of the CDR3 is TGTGCCAGCAGCGGGACAGGGGACAATTCACCCCTCCACTTT.

The rearrangement links TRBV7-6 to TRBJ1-3; unclear D gene. Trimming pared 3 bases from V and 0 bases from J, leaving 6 bases between. Germline CDR1 SGHVS, CDR2 FNYEAQ. This CDR3 has 14 amino acids. CDR3 DNA sequence: TGTGCCAGCAGCTTGGGGTTCTCTGGAAACACCATATATTTT. Protein product: CASSLGFSGNTIYF.

This rearrangement joins TRBV27 to TRBJ2-7, with 8 positions matching TRBD1. Germline V lookup: CDR1 MNHEY, CDR2 SMNVEV (reference sequence). The CDR3 has 14 amino acids. V trimming: 4 bases; J trimming: 2 bases; junction bases outside the gene matches: 4. CDR3 protein: CASSSATGAYEQYF. The CDR3, as DNA: TGTGCCAGCAGTTCCGCGACAGGGGCCTACGAGCAGTACTTC.

This clone was detected only a few times. The chain is built from TRBV12-5 and TRBJ1-1, with D perhaps matching TRBD1 (5 bases). Germline V gene data show CDR1 as LGHNT and CDR2 as FRNRAP. V lost 5 bases, J lost 3 bases, and 16 bases lay in between. CDR3 size: 15 residues. The CDR3 DNA reads as TGTGCTAGTGGTCAATACGAGGCAGGGTACACTGAAGCTTTCTTT. It codes for CASGQYEAGYTEAFF.

The DNA of the CDR3 is TGTGCCAGCAGTGACTGGACGGAAGAGTCCTATAATTCACCCCTCCACTTT. Translation: CASSDWTEESYNSPLHF. V gene TRBV2 combines with J gene TRBJ1-6; D is undetermined. CDR3 size: 17 residues. CDR1 is SNHLY, CDR2 FYNNEI, per germline. Trimming took off 3 bases at V and 1 base at J, with 13 bases between the two ends. The variable domain in full, completed from reference TRBV2 and TRBJ1-6, reads EPEVTQTPSHQVTQMGQEVILRCVPISNHLYFYWYRQILGQKVEFLVSFYNNEISEKSEIFDDQFSVERPDGSNFTLKIRSTKLEDSAMYFCASSDWTEESYNSPLHFGNGTRLTVT.

This clone was recorded only once. The genes are TRBV10-3 and TRBJ2-5; D not certain. The tail of the sequence fits TRBJ2-7 better, so the J call may be wrong. The germline V gene encodes CDR1 ENHRY and CDR2 SYGVKD. This CDR3 has 14 amino acids. The CDR3 region has the DNA TGTGCCATCAGTGGGGTAGACGGTACCTACGAGCAGTACTTC. Its translation is CAISGVDGTYEQYF.

This clone was seen only a few times. The J gene is TRBJ1-1, the V gene TRBV2; D is unresolved. Per the germline V gene, CDR1 is SNHLY and CDR2 is FYNNEI. The V end lost 3 bases, the J end lost 6 bases, and 14 bases lay between the germline ends. This CDR3 has 14 residues. CDR3 coding DNA: TGTGCCAGCAGTGATTGGGGTGGCAACGCTGAAGCTTTCTTT. Translation gives CASSDWGGNAEAFF.

V usage is TRBV2 and J usage is TRBJ2-5; possible D gene TRBD2, 6 bases. The V end lost 3 bases, the J end lost 2 bases, and 16 bases lay between the germline ends. Looked up from germline, CDR1 is SNHLY and CDR2 is FYNNEI. This CDR3 contains 16 residues. The CDR3 spells CASSDFGLASQETQYF. For the CDR3, the DNA is TGTGCCAGCAGTGATTTTGGTCTAGCGAGTCAAGAGACCCAGTACTTC.